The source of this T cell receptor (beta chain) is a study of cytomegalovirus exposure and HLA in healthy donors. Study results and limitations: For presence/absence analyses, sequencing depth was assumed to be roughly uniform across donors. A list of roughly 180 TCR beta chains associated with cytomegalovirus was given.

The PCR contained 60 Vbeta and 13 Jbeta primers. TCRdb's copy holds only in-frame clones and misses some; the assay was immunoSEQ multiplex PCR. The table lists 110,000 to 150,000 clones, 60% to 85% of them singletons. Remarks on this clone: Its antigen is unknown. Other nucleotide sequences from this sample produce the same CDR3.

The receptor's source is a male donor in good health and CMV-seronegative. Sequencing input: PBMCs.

The CDR3 reads CASSDSSGGGTDTQYF. The CDR3 DNA sequence: TGTGCCAGCAGTGACTCTAGCGGGGGAGGCACAGATACGCAGTATTTT. The chain joins TRBV6-4 to TRBJ2-3; 9 nucleotides line up with TRBD2. This CDR3 spans 16 amino acids. The V gene end was trimmed by 0 bases and the J gene end by 1 base; junction bases not matched to a gene: 2. CDR1 and CDR2 from the germline V gene are MRHNA and SNTAGT.